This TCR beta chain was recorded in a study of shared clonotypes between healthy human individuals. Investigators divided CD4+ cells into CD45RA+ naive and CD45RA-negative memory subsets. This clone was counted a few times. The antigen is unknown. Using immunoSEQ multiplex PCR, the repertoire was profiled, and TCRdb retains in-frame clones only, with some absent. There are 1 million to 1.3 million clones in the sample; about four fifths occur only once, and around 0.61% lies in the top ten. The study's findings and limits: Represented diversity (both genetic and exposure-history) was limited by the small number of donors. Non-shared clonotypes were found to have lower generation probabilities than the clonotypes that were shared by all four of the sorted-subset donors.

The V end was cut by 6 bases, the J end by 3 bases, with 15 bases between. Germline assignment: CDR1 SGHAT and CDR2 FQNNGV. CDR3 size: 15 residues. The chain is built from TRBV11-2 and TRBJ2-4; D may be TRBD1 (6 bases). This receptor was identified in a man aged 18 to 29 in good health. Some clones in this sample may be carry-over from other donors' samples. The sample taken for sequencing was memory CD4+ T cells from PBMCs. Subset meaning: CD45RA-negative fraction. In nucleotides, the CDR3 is TGTGCCAGCAGGGGTACCGGGACACTCAAAAACATTCAGTACTTC. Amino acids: CASRGTGTLKNIQYF.